This T cell receptor beta chain is from a study of T cell responses to AZD1222 COVID-19 vaccine (TCRdb year 2021). Regarding the research as a whole: A total of approximately 240 trial participants underwent TCR sequencing, of whom about 210 received two doses of AZD1222 and roughly 25 received two doses of the MenACWY control vaccine. Trial participants were enrolled by age into 18-55, 56-69 and 70-plus year subgroups, with roughly 150, 30 and 60 TCR-sequenced participants respectively. Broader findings and caveats from the paper: No day 14 peak-response samples were available, so repertoires were characterized only after the peak T cell response. Most participants were white British and females outnumbered males, and the authors suggested that clonal diversity may have been underestimated. Conclusions about previously exposed vaccinees are limited, since just 5 to 7 AZD1222 recipients were seropositive for SARS-CoV-2 at baseline. Spike-specific TCR breadth and depth rose significantly after two AZD1222 doses compared with day 0 and with MenACWY recipients. The 56-69-year group was small, and its depth increase did not reach significance, likely because of low power. Reportedly, almost half of the unique spike-specific TCRs recognized epitopes lying outside the regions that are mutated in the B.1.351 and B.1.1.7 variants. Vaccine-associated CD4 TCRs spanned the whole spike protein, with dominant responses in regions 160-218 and 743-854.

About this clone itself: Its cognate antigen has yet to be identified. There are no base qualities to consult, and no much larger clone falls within one base.

Relative to germline, V is 6 bases shorter and J is 4 bases shorter, with 15 bases between their ends. Including the terminal cysteine and phenylalanine, the CDR3 comprises 14 residues. The DNA shown is the 42-base CDR3, in frame from base 1. CDR1 is given as MNHEY and CDR2 as SVGEGT, both from the germline V gene. The CDR3 regions of human TCRbeta chains were analyzed by immunosequencing. Regarding the original processing steps: Repertoire TCRs were checked for matches against a reference library of SARS-CoV-2-specific TCRs that had been generated using the MIRA antigen-specificity platform. Breadth was defined as the fraction of unique TCRs that were SARS-CoV-2-associated. Depth was defined as the fraction of total T cells that were SARS-CoV-2-associated. Using the MIRA data, each spike-specific TCR was assigned both to the spike region to which the TCR was reactive and to a CD4 or CD8 class. Log10-transformed breadth and depth values were compared by one-way ANOVA with Sidak's multiple comparisons tests. What TCRdb holds here is the immuneACCESS table cut down to in-frame rearrangements. Part of the clones is not present; checked against another copy, under half of the missing clones reflect an unresolved V gene, and the others are unexplained. V and J calls and clone size are as listed in that table; D and trimming were resolved from the DNA. This sample gives more than 80,000 clones in total; more than 85% of them show up just once. Of the sample, 2.5% to 3.5% is held by the ten largest clones.

Interpreted using the paper, the time point label stands for: about 28 days (+/-7) after the second vaccine dose. Because spike-specific TCR depth and breadth did not differ between the two schedules, AZD1222 recipients who got a second dose at roughly 4 weeks were pooled with those who got a second dose at roughly 12 weeks. Samples from vaccinated people were obtained from the UK trials COV001 and COV002, which included a single-blind randomized controlled phase 2/3 trial of AZD1222 (ChAdOx1 nCoV-19) in healthy adults. For TCRbeta chain sequencing, PBMC samples were collected from trial participants at day 0 and at day 28 after the second dose.

The sequencing here drew on peripheral blood, taken 28 days after the second AZD1222 dose. The chain is made from TRBV6-2 or TRBV6-3 and TRBJ1-2, with TRBD1 tentatively as D gene (6 bases match). This TCR came from an adult who received the AZD1222 COVID-19 vaccine. The CDR3 loop reads CASSHPTGSYGYTF. The base sequence is TGTGCCAGCAGCCACCCGACAGGAAGCTATGGCTACACCTTC.